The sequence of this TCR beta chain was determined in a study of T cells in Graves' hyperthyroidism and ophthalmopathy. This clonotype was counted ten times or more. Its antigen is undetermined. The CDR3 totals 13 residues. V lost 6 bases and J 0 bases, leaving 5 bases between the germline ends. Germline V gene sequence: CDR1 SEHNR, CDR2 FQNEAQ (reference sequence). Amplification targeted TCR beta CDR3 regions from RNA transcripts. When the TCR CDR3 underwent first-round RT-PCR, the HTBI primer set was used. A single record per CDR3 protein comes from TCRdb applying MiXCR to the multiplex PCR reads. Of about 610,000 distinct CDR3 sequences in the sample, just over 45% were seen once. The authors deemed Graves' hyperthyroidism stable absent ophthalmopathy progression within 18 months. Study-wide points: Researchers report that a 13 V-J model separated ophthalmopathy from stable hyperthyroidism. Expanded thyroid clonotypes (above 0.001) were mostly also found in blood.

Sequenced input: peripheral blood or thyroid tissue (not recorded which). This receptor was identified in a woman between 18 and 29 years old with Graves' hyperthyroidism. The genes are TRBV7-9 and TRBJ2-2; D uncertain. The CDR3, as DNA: TGTGCCAGCAGAAATGCGAACACCGGGGAGCTGTTTTTT. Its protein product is CASRNANTGELFF.